This section outlines one TCR beta chain sequence together with its context. Distinct nucleotide sequences in the sample also encode this CDR3. This entry is derived from a study of control samples from healthy donors and cancer patients. The assay was immunoSEQ multiplex PCR, and TCRdb's table has in-frame clones only and misses some. This sample has fewer than 110,000 clones, with 85% to 90% found just once. Sequenced sample: PBMCs. The source is a man in his fifties or sixties with lung cancer.

CDR3 sequence: CASSEQGAANEKLFF. CDR3 nucleotide sequence: TGTGCCAGCAGTGAACAGGGGGCGGCTAATGAAAAACTGTTTTTT. The V call is TRBV2, the J call TRBJ1-4, with 8 positions matching TRBD1. J lost 3 bases, V lost 2 bases, and 2 bases had no gene match. CDR3 length: 15 amino acids. The germline V gene has CDR1 SNHLY and CDR2 FYNNEI. Based on the CDR3 plus reference TRBV2 and TRBJ1-4, the full variable domain is EPEVTQTPSHQVTQMGQEVILRCVPISNHLYFYWYRQILGQKVEFLVSFYNNEISEKSEIFDDQFSVERPDGSNFTLKIRSTKLEDSAMYFCASSEQGAANEKLFFGSGTQLSVL.